The 27 T cell receptor beta chains in this list originate from one sample, sequenced in a study of Tregs in tolerant kidney transplant recipients. Related graft donors supplied nonmyeloablative bone marrow transplants, and mixed chimerism was transient. Using immunoSEQ multiplex PCR, the repertoire was profiled, and TCRdb retains in-frame clones only, with some absent. The sample gives 20,000 to 25,000 clones, over 70% of which show up once; roughly 25% is in the top ten. The material sequenced was CD8+ T cells from blood (PBMCs), taken 6 months after the transplant. The receptors originated from a human patient who received a combined kidney and bone marrow transplant. The graft donor may account for some of the T cells.

The V call is TRBV7-3, the J call TRBJ2-1; D perhaps matches TRBD2 (6 bases). V lost 5 bases, J lost 4 bases, and 21 bases lay in between. Germline V gives CDR1 SGHTA, CDR2 FQGTGA. The CDR3 length is 17 residues. The CDR3 DNA reads as TGTGCCAGCAGCAAAGGCGGTTGGGCTAGCGAATACAATGAGCAGTTCTTC. Its translation is CASSKGGWASEYNEQFF.

The rearrangement links TRBV9 to TRBJ2-2; 8 bases align to TRBD1. The CDR3 contains 16 residues. J lost 3 bases, V lost 3 bases, and 7 bases had no gene match. Germline CDR1 reads SGDLS; CDR2 reads YYNGEE. CDR3 loop: CASSGPGTGDTGELFF. CDR3 DNA: TGTGCCAGCAGCGGACCCGGGACAGGTGACACCGGGGAGCTGTTTTTT. The full variable domain, its missing parts supplied by reference TRBV9 and TRBJ2-2, is DSGVTQTPKHLITATGQRVTLRCSPRSGDLSVYWYQQSLDQGLQFLIQYYNGEERAKGNILERFSAQQFPDLHSELNLSSLELGDSALYFCASSGPGTGDTGELFFGEGSRLTVL.

In its sample, this clone was seen a few times. The chain couples TRBV7-7 to TRBJ1-2; the D gene is possibly TRBD1 (6 bases). The CDR3 totals 14 residues. The germline CDR1 and CDR2 sequences are SSHAT and FNYEAQ (reference sequence). Trimming cost V 1 base and J 8 bases, with 14 bases left between them. The CDR3 region is CASSLDQGPGGYTF. The CDR3 DNA sequence: TGTGCCAGCAGCTTAGATCAGGGGCCGGGAGGCTACACCTTC.

Here the CDR3 DNA reads TGTGCCAGCAGTCTCTACCGACAGGGTACCTACGAGCAGTACTTC. Its translation is CASSLYRQGTYEQYF. The chain links TRBV28 to TRBJ2-7; 7 nucleotides line up with TRBD1. The ends lost 5 bases at V and 2 bases at J; junction bases unmatched: 9. The CDR3 runs to 15 residues. Germline assignment: CDR1 MDHEN and CDR2 SYDVKM.

V gene TRBV2 combines with J gene TRBJ2-1; D may be TRBD2 (5 bases). The CDR3 runs to 15 residues. Germline assignment: CDR1 SNHLY and CDR2 FYNNEI. Trimming removed 10 bases from V and 2 bases from J, with 18 bases in between. The CDR3 is CATVEATGAYNEQFF. The CDR3 DNA reads TGTGCCACCGTGGAGGCGACCGGAGCCTACAATGAGCAGTTCTTC.

This clone has just one count. The chain joins TRBV7-9 to TRBJ2-1; TRBD1 matches 10 bases. The germline gives CDR1 SEHNR, CDR2 FQNEAQ (reference sequence). With V trimmed by 5 bases and J by 9 bases, 13 bases remained unmatched. The CDR3 runs 16 residues. The CDR3 protein is CASSQPTGGAISEQFF. The CDR3 DNA is TGTGCCAGCAGCCAACCGACAGGGGGCGCCATCAGTGAGCAGTTCTTC.

The genes are TRBV9 and TRBJ2-2, with unresolved D. CDR1 SGDLS and CDR2 YYNGEE come from the germline V gene. V lost 4 bases, J lost 8 bases, and 9 bases lay in between. This CDR3 is 12 amino acids long. CDR3 DNA sequence: TGTGCCAGCAGCCGTAATAGTGGGGAGCTGTTTTTT. Residues: CASSRNSGELFF.

The rearrangement links TRBV5-1 to TRBJ2-7, with 7 bases aligning to TRBD2. The CDR3 extends over 15 amino acids. Per the germline V gene, CDR1 is SGHRS and CDR2 is YFSETQ. The junction had 8 bases not matched to a gene; V was cut back by 0 bases and J by 5 bases. CDR3 region: CASSLGGRVVDEQYF. The CDR3 bases are TGCGCCAGCAGCTTGGGCGGGAGAGTTGTCGACGAGCAGTACTTC.

As concerns this clone: This specimen includes other DNA sequences encoding the same CDR3. The gene calls are TRBV19 and TRBJ1-5, with 10 bases lining up with TRBD1. This CDR3 contains 16 residues. The J segment lost 3 bases and the V segment lost 5 bases, leaving 7 bases of the junction unmatched. CDR1 is LNHDA and CDR2 is SQIVND in the germline V gene (reference sequence). The CDR3: CASSVGDRGYNQPQHF. In DNA form, the CDR3 reads TGTGCCAGTAGTGTAGGGGACAGGGGCTACAATCAGCCCCAGCATTTT.

The rearrangement uses TRBV5-4 and TRBJ2-7; 11 bases align to TRBD2. This CDR3 comprises 15 residues. Germline V lookup: CDR1 SGHNT, CDR2 YYREEE (reference sequence). J gave up 7 bases and V 2 bases, and 8 bases lay outside the gene matches. The CDR3 loop reads CASSFELAGVGEQYF. The CDR3, as DNA: TGTGCCAGCAGCTTCGAACTAGCGGGAGTGGGGGAGCAGTACTTC.

The chain uses TRBV7-8 and TRBJ1-2; 7 positions agree with TRBD1. The CDR3 sequence is 15 residues long. J was trimmed by 1 base and V by 1 base; bases with no gene match: 3. Germline V CDR1 and CDR2: SGHVS, FQNEAQ. CDR3 residues: CASSLVGGSNYGYTF. The CDR3 nucleotides are TGTGCCAGCAGCTTAGTAGGGGGCAGTAACTATGGCTACACCTTC.

Notes on this clone: This same CDR3 is encoded by further DNA sequences in the sample. V usage is TRBV9 and J usage is TRBJ2-3, with 9 positions matching TRBD2. CDR3 length: 14 amino acids. J gave up 0 bases and V 7 bases, and 3 bases lay outside the gene matches. Looked up from germline, CDR1 is SGDLS and CDR2 is YYNGEE. The CDR3 spells CASSTSGSTDTQYF. DNA of the CDR3: TGTGCCAGCTCCACTAGCGGGAGCACAGATACGCAGTATTTT.

The count of this clone is one. The V call is TRBV15, the J call TRBJ2-7; 9 nucleotides line up with TRBD1. Germline CDR1 is LNHNV and CDR2 is YYDKDF (reference sequence). With 0 bases clipped from V and 2 bases from J, the junction kept 5 bases outside the gene matches. This CDR3 spans 16 amino acids. The CDR3 nucleotides read TGTGCCACCAGCAGAGATCGGACAGGGGTCCCCTACGAGCAGTACTTC. Its protein is CATSRDRTGVPYEQYF.

The genes are TRBV5-4 and TRBJ2-5; 8 bases fit TRBD2. The length of the CDR3 is 14 residues. Germline CDR1 reads SGHNT; CDR2 reads YYREEE (reference sequence). J was trimmed by 3 bases and V by 4 bases; bases with no gene match: 5. This chain's CDR3 is CASSPRGGEETQYF. CDR3 nucleotide sequence: TGTGCCAGCAGCCCCCGGGGGGGCGAAGAGACCCAGTACTTC.

V and J are TRBV7-6 and TRBJ2-5; 8 bases align to TRBD2. J gave up 5 bases and V 1 base, and 12 bases lay outside the gene matches. The CDR3 is 17 residues long. The V gene's germline CDR1 is SGHVS and CDR2 FNYEAQ. The CDR3 bases are TGTGCCAGCAGCTTAGGGCTAGCGGGCTCCTTGGGGGAGACCCAGTACTTC. This translates into CASSLGLAGSLGETQYF. The full variable domain, its missing parts supplied by reference TRBV7-6 and TRBJ2-5, is GAGVSQSPRYKVTKRGQDVALRCDPISGHVSLYWYRQALGQGPEFLTYFNYEAQQDKSGLPNDRFSAERPEGSISTLTIQRTEQRDSAMYRCASSLGLAGSLGETQYFGPGTRLLVL.

This clone has a single count. The J gene is TRBJ2-6, the V gene TRBV7-9; possible D gene TRBD2, 5 bases. The CDR3 is made up of 16 amino acids. With 6 bases removed from V and 0 bases from J, the gap between germline ends came to 12 bases. CDR1 is SEHNR, CDR2 FQNEAQ, per germline (reference sequence). The CDR3 loop reads CASSSGLLSGANVLTF. In DNA form, the CDR3 reads TGTGCCAGCAGTTCTGGACTGCTCTCTGGGGCCAACGTCCTGACTTTC.

The sample holds one count of this clone. This chain links TRBV5-1 with TRBJ2-7; 7 bases map to TRBD1. The CDR3 loop spans 16 amino acids. Germline CDR1 is SGHRS and CDR2 is YFSETQ. V was clipped by 0 bases and J by 3 bases; unmatched bases: 9. DNA of the CDR3: TGCGCCAGCAGCTTGGAAATTCCGGCAGGGGGCTACGAGCAGTACTTC. Translated: CASSLEIPAGGYEQYF.

This chain uses TRBV4-3 with TRBJ2-3, with D uncertain. With 4 bases removed from V and 2 bases from J, the gap between germline ends came to 16 bases. Germline CDR1 is LGHNA and CDR2 is YSLEER. This CDR3 has 16 residues. CDR3 sequence (DNA): TGCGCCAGCAGCCCCGGGTATGAAATCCCCACAGATACGCAGTATTTT. Translation: CASSPGYEIPTDTQYF.

The chain employs TRBV20-1 and TRBJ2-5; D is perhaps TRBD1 (6 bases). V lost 6 bases and J lost 6, with 11 bases in between. CDR1 is DFQATT, CDR2 SNEGSKA, per germline (reference sequence). CDR3 length equals 11 residues. The CDR3 sequence: CSAYREKTQYF. Here the CDR3 DNA reads TGCAGTGCATACAGGGAAAAGACCCAGTACTTC.

This chain connects TRBV29-1 to TRBJ1-1; D gene unclear. Germline CDR1 SQVTM, CDR2 ANQGSEA. The CDR3 has 11 amino acids. V was clipped by 3 bases and J by 1 base, with 3 bases between them. CDR3 in amino acids: CSVDQNTEAFF. For the CDR3, the DNA is TGCAGCGTTGACCAGAACACTGAAGCTTTCTTT.

The chain's CDR3 is CASSQTSGLVAYEQYF. CDR3 DNA sequence: TGCGCCAGCAGCCAAACTTCGGGACTAGTAGCGTACGAGCAGTACTTC. The V and J genes are TRBV4-1 and TRBJ2-7, with TRBD2 matching 8 bases. CDR1 is MGHRA, CDR2 YSYEKL, per germline. V lost 2 bases, J lost 4 bases, and 10 bases stayed unmatched. CDR3 length: 16 residues.

The genes are TRBV7-9 and TRBJ1-2; TRBD1 agrees at 8 bases. This CDR3 spans 19 amino acids. V gave up 1 base and J gave up 4 bases; unmatched junction bases: 17. The germline V gene has CDR1 SEHNR and CDR2 FQNEAQ (reference sequence). CDR3 sequence reads: CASSLVGGYGQGFSYGYTF. CDR3 bases: TGTGCCAGCAGCTTAGTAGGGGGGTATGGACAGGGCTTTTCCTATGGCTACACCTTC.

This chain connects TRBV30 to TRBJ2-7, with TRBD1 identical over 10 bases. Losses at the gene ends were 4 bases for V and 4 bases for J; bases not matched to a gene: 7. Germline CDR1 is GTSNPN and CDR2 is SVGIG (reference sequence). The CDR3 sequence is 14 residues long. Here the CDR3 DNA reads TGTGCCTGGACCCCGGGACAGGGGATTTACGAGCAGTACTTC. Its translation is CAWTPGQGIYEQYF.

The rearrangement links TRBV27 to TRBJ2-7; 7 positions match TRBD1. Germline CDR1 MNHEY, CDR2 SMNVEV (reference sequence). CDR3 size: 13 residues. The V and J ends lost 8 bases and 3 bases, in that order; junction bases with no gene match: 7. Written as DNA, the CDR3 is TGTGCCAGCTCACAGGGGTCTCACTACGAGCAGTACTTC. It translates to CASSQGSHYEQYF.

The chain has TRBV27 and TRBJ2-7, with 11 bases that match TRBD1. Looked up from germline, CDR1 is MNHEY and CDR2 is SMNVEV (reference sequence). The V segment lost 4 bases and the J segment 4 bases; nucleotides outside the gene matches: 3. CDR3 length equals 14 residues. The CDR3 spells CASSYGQGAYEQYF. The CDR3 bases are TGTGCCAGCAGTTACGGACAGGGGGCATACGAGCAGTACTTC.

Written as DNA, the CDR3 is TGCGCCAGCAGTCCAGGGAACACTGAAGCTTTCTTT. This encodes CASSPGNTEAFF. The gene calls are TRBV5-1 and TRBJ1-1, with D hard to call. The CDR3 is made up of 12 amino acids. Germline-derived CDR1 and CDR2 are SGHRS and YFSETQ. The V end lost 5 bases, the J end lost 1 base, and 6 bases lay between the germline ends.

V gene TRBV30 combines with J gene TRBJ2-5; D is undetermined. Germline assignment: CDR1 GTSNPN and CDR2 SVGIG (reference sequence). This CDR3 is built from 12 residues. The V and J ends lost 3 bases and 4 bases respectively, with 9 bases between them. CDR3 amino acids: CAWSSVRETQYF. The CDR3 DNA sequence: TGTGCCTGGAGCTCCGTCCGAGAGACCCAGTACTTC.